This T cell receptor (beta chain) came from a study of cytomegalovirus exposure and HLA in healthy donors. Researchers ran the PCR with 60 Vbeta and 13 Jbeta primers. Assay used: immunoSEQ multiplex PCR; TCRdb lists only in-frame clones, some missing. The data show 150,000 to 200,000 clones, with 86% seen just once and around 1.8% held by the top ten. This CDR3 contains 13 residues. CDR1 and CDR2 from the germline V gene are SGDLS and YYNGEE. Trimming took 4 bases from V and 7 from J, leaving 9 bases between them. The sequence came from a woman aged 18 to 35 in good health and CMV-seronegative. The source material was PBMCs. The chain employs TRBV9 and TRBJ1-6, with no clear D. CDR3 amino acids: CASSPHTNSPLHF. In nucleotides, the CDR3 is TGTGCCAGCAGCCCGCACACCAATTCACCCCTCCACTTT.